The T cell receptor beta chain under discussion was sequenced for a study of shared clonotypes between healthy human individuals. The unsorted PBMC sample used ten immunoSEQ deep assay plates. Libraries were prepared by immunoSEQ multiplex PCR; TCRdb keeps only in-frame clonotypes and omits some of them. The table lists 450,000 to 600,000 clones, approximately 79% of them singletons, with around 13% in the top ten. The specimen sequenced was PBMCs. This receptor was obtained from a woman aged 40 to 50 in good health. Some clones in this sample may be carry-over from other donors' samples.

CDR3 residues: CASSLIGRDTGELFF. CDR3 DNA: TGTGCCAGCAGCTTAATTGGGAGAGACACCGGGGAGCTGTTTTTT. This chain connects TRBV7-3 to TRBJ2-2; TRBD2 might be the D (5 bases). Trimming left V 1 base short and J 3 bases short, with 9 bases between. The CDR3 is made up of 15 amino acids. Germline V gene data show CDR1 as SGHTA and CDR2 as FQGTGA.